This TCR beta chain was sequenced in a study of molecular identifiers for immune sequencing clone quantification. Turning to this clonotype: Its antigen is still unknown.

Study observations and caveats: Highly expanded clone sizes could end up underestimated if a barcode were shared by identical TCR molecules.

Each CDR3 protein gets one entry after TCRdb re-called the PCR reads with MiXCR. This table has 40,000 to 65,000 distinct CDR3 sequences, more than 35% appearing once. Sequenced sample: naive CD8+ T cells from blood, with Jurkat cell RNA spiked in. Subset of the sample: FACS-sorted CD8+CD4-CCR7+CD45RA+ naive T cells. The TCR comes from a human donor in good health. Some libraries in this study had Jurkat cell RNA spiked in.

The CDR3 DNA reads TGTGCCAGCAGCTTATTCGGGCGGGAGGGCATCCCCTGGAATGAGCAGTTCTTC. Encoded protein: CASSLFGREGIPWNEQFF. This chain connects TRBV11-2 to TRBJ2-1; 9 nucleotides line up with TRBD2. Germline CDR1 SGHAT, CDR2 FQNNGV. V dropped 2 bases and J dropped 7; count of bases not matched to a gene: 15. CDR3 length equals 18 residues.